This entry concerns a single T cell receptor (beta chain). What it recognizes is unknown. These data come from a study of cytomegalovirus exposure and HLA in healthy donors. For the study at large: Of all 400 or so donors who were genotyped, 75% to 85% belonged to the Caucasian-associated ancestry cluster. Findings and caveats of the study: A classifier reportedly called cytomegalovirus status with high sensitivity and specificity.

The PCR made use of 60 Vbeta and 13 Jbeta primers. Clones were read by immunoSEQ multiplex PCR, and TCRdb kept only the in-frame ones, dropping some. The sample holds 100,000 to 150,000 clones, roughly 80% seen once. Trimming left V 5 bases short and J 7 bases short, with 15 bases between. The germline gives CDR1 MNHEY, CDR2 SMNVEV (reference sequence). The CDR3 contains 13 residues. This rearrangement joins TRBV27 to TRBJ2-7, with D tentatively TRBD1 (6 bases). The sequence was collected from a boy younger than 18 in good health and CMV-seronegative. The material sequenced was PBMCs. DNA of the CDR3: TGTGCCAGCAGTGGCAGAATCGGGACAGAGCAGTACTTC. This sequence encodes CASSGRIGTEQYF.